This is a list of T cell receptor beta chains from one sample in a study of blood T cell repertoires in COVID-19. Assay used: immunoSEQ multiplex PCR; TCRdb lists only in-frame clones, some missing. The sample carries roughly 440,000 clones, approximately 90% recorded once. Sequencing was done on a sample of peripheral blood. These receptors were obtained from a woman aged 45-65 years with COVID-19, enrolled during active disease. Both conserved end residues are part of each CDR3. The order of the fields is J gene, D gene, clone size, V gene, CDR3 DNA, CDR3 protein. A D gene is named only where the DNA matches it firmly. A row's size may be missing; if present it is once, few, many or a size class.

TRBJ1-1 TRBD1 NA TRBV27 TGTGCCAGCAGTGTCCGGGACAGGGTCGCTGAAGCTTTCTTT CASSVRDRVAEAFF
TRBJ1-2 NA NA TRBV2 TGTGCCAGCAGTGAAAGGTGGGCAGTTGACTATGGCTACACCTTC CASSERWAVDYGYTF
TRBJ2-7 TRBD1 NA TRBV9 TGTGCCAGCAGCCTCGGGACAGAAGGGGAGCAGTACTTC CASSLGTEGEQYF
TRBJ1-4 NA NA TRBV14 TGTGCCAGCAGCCAAGGGGGGCGCGTATCGGAAAAACTGTTTTTT CASSQGGRVSEKLFF
TRBJ1-1 NA NA TRBV29-1 TGCAGTAGTACAGGGTCACCCACTGAAGCTTTCTTT CSSTGSPTEAFF
TRBJ2-1 TRBD2 NA TRBV5-4 TGTGCCAGCAGCCCACTAGCGGGGGGCCTGAGCTCCTACAATGAGCAGTTCTTC CASSPLAGGLSSYNEQFF
TRBJ1-2 NA few TRBV7-3 TGTGCCAGCAGCTCAGGACAGCCTAACTATGGCTACACCTTC CASSSGQPNYGYTF
TRBJ1-2 NA NA TRBV9 TGTGCCAGCAGCTCCCGGGCGGGGAACTATGGCTACACCTTC CASSSRAGNYGYTF
TRBJ2-6 NA NA TRBV12-5 TGTGCTAGTGACGTATCGGGGTCTGGGGCCAACGTCCTGACTTTC CASDVSGSGANVLTF
TRBJ2-3 NA NA TRBV5-4 TGTGCCAGCAGCTTGCCGGCGGCAGGGAAGGGTATAGATACGCAGTATTTT CASSLPAAGKGIDTQYF
TRBJ2-7 NA NA TRBV9 TGTGCCAGCAGCCCTGAGGGAGGTGGTCTTGAGCGTGAGCAGTACTTC CASSPEGGGLEREQYF
TRBJ1-4 TRBD1 NA TRBV7-9 TGTGCCAGCAGCTTGGGACCCGGGACAGCTAATGAAAAACTGTTTTTT CASSLGPGTANEKLFF
TRBJ1-3 NA NA TRBV7-9 TGTGCCAGCAGCATGGAGCCTTACAACACCATATATTTT CASSMEPYNTIYF
TRBJ2-7 NA NA TRBV28 TGTGCCAGCAGGGGGAGCGCTACAACCTACGAGCAGTACTTC CASRGSATTYEQYF
TRBJ1-1 NA once TRBV27 TGTGCCAGCAGTTTATCGGACATCTACACTGAAGCTTTCTTT CASSLSDIYTEAFF
TRBJ1-5 NA NA TRBV5-5 TGTGCCAGCAGCTTCGGAGATAGCAATCAGCCCCAGCATTTT CASSFGDSNQPQHF
TRBJ1-2 TRBD1 NA TRBV6-5 TGTGCCAGCAGTCCACAGACAGGGAACTATGGCTACACCTTC CASSPQTGNYGYTF
TRBJ2-1 TRBD1 NA TRBV30 TGTGCCTGGAGTGTTGGCCAGGGGGCGGGTGAGCAGTTCTTC CAWSVGQGAGEQFF
TRBJ1-1 NA NA TRBV7-9 TGTGCCAGCAGCTTTGGGTCACGGGGAGCTTTCTTT CASSFGSRGAFF
TRBJ2-1 TRBD2 NA TRBV7-2 TGTGCCAGCATAGCGTCTAGCGGCTACAATGAGCAGTTCTTC CASIASSGYNEQFF
TRBJ1-1 NA NA TRBV19 TGTGCCAGTAGTATCAGAGCGATGAACACTGAAGCTTTCTTT CASSIRAMNTEAFF
TRBJ2-3 NA NA TRBV7-7 TGTGCCAGCAGCTCCGGAGGTACGCAGTATTTT CASSSGGTQYF
TRBJ2-7 NA NA TRBV7-8 TGTGCCAGCAGCTTAGCCCCAGGCACAAACTACGAGCAGTACTTC CASSLAPGTNYEQYF
TRBJ1-6 NA NA TRBV19 TGTGCCAGTAGTCCCCGGGGAACGGAGAATTCACCCCTCCACTTT CASSPRGTENSPLHF
TRBJ1-1 NA few TRBV3-1/TRBV3-2 TGTGCCAGCAGCCAAGTCGCGGGGGTGACTGAAGCTTTCTTT CASSQVAGVTEAFF
TRBJ1-1 NA few TRBV9 TGTGCCAGCAGCGTAACAGGGAACACTGAAGCTTTCTTT CASSVTGNTEAFF
TRBJ2-2 NA NA TRBV6-1 TGTGCCAGCAGTGAACTCTGGAACACCGGGGAGCTGTTTTTT CASSELWNTGELFF
TRBJ2-1 NA NA TRBV6-1 TGTGCCAGCAGTGAATCCGGTGGAGTTGATGAGCAGTTCTTC CASSESGGVDEQFF
TRBJ1-1 NA NA TRBV6-2/TRBV6-3 TGTGCCAGCAGCCGCGGACGGGAAGAAGCTTTCTTT CASSRGREEAFF